These T cell receptor beta chains were read from a single sample in a study of T cell responses to AZD1222 COVID-19 vaccine. The repertoire was sequenced with immunoSEQ multiplex PCR; TCRdb's copy has only in-frame clones and lacks some. The sample carries approximately 84,000 clones, 80% to 90% recorded once. The input for sequencing was peripheral blood, taken 28 days after the second AZD1222 dose. These receptors were obtained from an adult who received the AZD1222 COVID-19 vaccine. CDR3s include the opening cysteine and the closing phenylalanine or tryptophan. A D gene is named only where the DNA matches it firmly. Clone size is given for some rows only: seen once, a few or many times, or a class if the clone is expanded.

size: -
J: TRBJ2-7
V: TRBV6-5
D: -
DNA: TGTGCCAGCATGATGGCAGGATCCACCCACGAGCAGTACTTC
CDR3: CASMMAGSTHEQYF

size: -
J: TRBJ1-3
V: TRBV5-1
D: -
DNA: TGCGCCAGCAGCCAGGAGACTGTTTTCTCTGGAAACACCATATATTTT
CDR3: CASSQETVFSGNTIYF

size: once
J: TRBJ1-3
V: TRBV19
D: -
DNA: TGTGCCAGTAGGCAGATCCCAGGCGGGGCGGGGGGAAACACCATATATTTT
CDR3: CASRQIPGGAGGNTIYF

size: -
J: TRBJ1-6
V: TRBV6-2/TRBV6-3
D: TRBD1
DNA: TGTGCCAGCAGTACTGGGACAGGGGATGCGGCACCCCTCCACTTT
CDR3: CASSTGTGDAAPLHF

size: once
J: TRBJ1-2
V: TRBV27
D: -
DNA: TGTGCCAGCACGCCTACCTTAACCCTCAGGGGCTATGGCTACACCTTC
CDR3: CASTPTLTLRGYGYTF

size: -
J: TRBJ2-3
V: TRBV3-1/TRBV3-2
D: -
DNA: TGTGCCAGCAGCCAAGGAGGCACAGATACGCAGTATTTT
CDR3: CASSQGGTDTQYF

size: -
J: TRBJ1-1
V: TRBV10-1
D: -
DNA: TGCGCCAGTTCTCAGGGAGTCACTGAAGCTTTCTTT
CDR3: CASSQGVTEAFF

size: -
J: TRBJ2-2
V: TRBV10-3
D: -
DNA: TGTGCCATCAGTGAGTCGAGGACACCCTTCACCGGGGAGCTGTTTTTT
CDR3: CAISESRTPFTGELFF

size: -
J: TRBJ2-1
V: TRBV6-5
D: -
DNA: TGTGCCAGCAGTTTGGCAGGGAGGAATGAGCAGTTCTTC
CDR3: CASSLAGRNEQFF

size: -
J: TRBJ2-2
V: TRBV9
D: -
DNA: TGTGCCAGCAGCCCAATCACCGGGGAGCTGTTTTTT
CDR3: CASSPITGELFF

size: -
J: TRBJ1-1
V: TRBV5-1
D: -
DNA: TGCGCCAGCAGCTTGGTGCCAGAAACAAACACTGAAGCTTTCTTT
CDR3: CASSLVPETNTEAFF

size: -
J: TRBJ2-1
V: TRBV27
D: TRBD2
DNA: TGTGCCAGCAGTCCTTCTTGGACTAGCGGGGTACAGTTCTTC
CDR3: CASSPSWTSGVQFF

size: -
J: TRBJ2-1
V: TRBV3-1/TRBV3-2
D: TRBD2
DNA: TGTGCCAGCAGCCAAGATTATCGGACTAGCGGGGGGAGCTCCTACAATGAGCAGTTCTTC
CDR3: CASSQDYRTSGGSSYNEQFF

size: once
J: TRBJ1-4
V: TRBV6-5
D: TRBD1
DNA: TGTGCCAGCAGACTAACAGGGGCCGCGGGTGAAAAACTGTTTTTT
CDR3: CASRLTGAAGEKLFF

size: -
J: TRBJ1-5
V: TRBV5-6
D: -
DNA: TGTGCCAGCAGCTTGGGGGCCACCAATCAGCCCCAGCATTTT
CDR3: CASSLGATNQPQHF

size: -
J: TRBJ1-1
V: TRBV5-1
D: -
DNA: TGCGCCAGCAGCTTCGGCATGCTACCAGCGAACACTGAAGCTTTCTTT
CDR3: CASSFGMLPANTEAFF

size: -
J: TRBJ2-1
V: TRBV11-2
D: TRBD2
DNA: TGTGCCAGCAGCTTAACTAGCGGGATCAGACATGAGCAGTTCTTC
CDR3: CASSLTSGIRHEQFF

size: -
J: TRBJ1-6
V: TRBV28
D: -
DNA: TGTGCCAGCAGTTTATTGAGAGGGGGTAATTCACCCCTCCACTTT
CDR3: CASSLLRGGNSPLHF

size: -
J: TRBJ1-2
V: TRBV25-1
D: -
DNA: TGTGCCAGCAGTGAACAATCTAGGTTCGGCTATGGCTACACCTTC
CDR3: CASSEQSRFGYGYTF

size: -
J: TRBJ2-3
V: TRBV4-1
D: TRBD2
DNA: TGCGCCAGCAGCCAAGATAAGCGAGCGGGGGTAACAGATACGCAGTATTTT
CDR3: CASSQDKRAGVTDTQYF

size: -
J: TRBJ2-1
V: TRBV18
D: -
DNA: TGTGCCAGCTCACCACCGGAGGGGAGCTCCTACAATGAGCAGTTCTTC
CDR3: CASSPPEGSSYNEQFF

size: -
J: TRBJ2-7
V: TRBV27
D: -
DNA: TGTGCCAGCAAGAATCCAGGGCGCTACGAGCAGTACTTC
CDR3: CASKNPGRYEQYF

size: -
J: TRBJ1-5
V: TRBV12-5
D: -
DNA: TGTGCTAGTGGACAATGGGGAGGGTATCAGCCCCAGCATTTT
CDR3: CASGQWGGYQPQHF

size: -
J: TRBJ2-3
V: TRBV2
D: TRBD2
DNA: TGTGCCAGCAGTGATGGGCGGGGGAGCACAGATACGCAGTATTTT
CDR3: CASSDGRGSTDTQYF

size: -
J: TRBJ2-1
V: TRBV12-3/TRBV12-4
D: -
DNA: TGTGCCATCGGAGTGGCCTACAATGAGCAGTTCTTC
CDR3: CAIGVAYNEQFF

size: -
J: TRBJ2-2
V: TRBV2
D: TRBD2
DNA: TGTGCCAGCAGTGACGGGGGGGAATCCGGGGAGCTGTTTTTT
CDR3: CASSDGGESGELFF

size: once
J: TRBJ1-2
V: TRBV5-6
D: -
DNA: TGTGCCAGCAGCTTTCCGGGTTATGGCTACACCTTC
CDR3: CASSFPGYGYTF

size: -
J: TRBJ2-7
V: TRBV5-1
D: TRBD2
DNA: TGCGCCAGCAGCTTGGGGGTGGCGGGGGGTAATGCCTACGAGCAGTACTTC
CDR3: CASSLGVAGGNAYEQYF

size: -
J: TRBJ1-5
V: TRBV30
D: -
DNA: TGTGCCTGGAGTTTGGGGAGCAATCAGCCCCAGCATTTT
CDR3: CAWSLGSNQPQHF

size: -
J: TRBJ2-1
V: TRBV10-3
D: TRBD2
DNA: TGTGCCATCAGTCTAGCGGGGGGGGACAATGAGCAGTTCTTC
CDR3: CAISLAGGDNEQFF

size: -
J: TRBJ1-5
V: TRBV19
D: TRBD1
DNA: TGTGCCAGTAGTTTGACAGGGGATCAGCCCCAGCATTTT
CDR3: CASSLTGDQPQHF

size: -
J: TRBJ2-1
V: TRBV5-1
D: -
DNA: TGCGCCAGCAGCTTCGTAGGGGGGACCTACAATGAGCAGTTCTTC
CDR3: CASSFVGGTYNEQFF

size: -
J: TRBJ1-1
V: TRBV5-1
D: -
DNA: TGCGCCAGCAGCACGCGGACAGCCGGCGCTGAAGCTTTCTTT
CDR3: CASSTRTAGAEAFF

size: -
J: TRBJ1-2
V: TRBV7-2
D: -
DNA: TGTGCCAGCAGCTTTATTATCGGGACGGATAACTATGGCTACACCTTC
CDR3: CASSFIIGTDNYGYTF

size: -
J: TRBJ1-1
V: TRBV10-3
D: -
DNA: TGTGCCATCAAGGCAGGTCAAATGAACACTGAAGCTTTCTTT
CDR3: CAIKAGQMNTEAFF

size: -
J: TRBJ1-1
V: TRBV7-3
D: -
DNA: TGTGCCAGCAGCCCCGGGTCGAACACTGAAGCTTTCTTT
CDR3: CASSPGSNTEAFF

size: -
J: TRBJ2-7
V: TRBV27
D: -
DNA: TGTGCCAGCAGTCCAAAGTTCCCAGGGTCCTCCTACGAGCAGTACTTC
CDR3: CASSPKFPGSSYEQYF

size: -
J: TRBJ2-7
V: TRBV7-6
D: -
DNA: TGTGCCAGCAGCTTAGCAGGGTACGGAACCTACGAGCAGTACTTC
CDR3: CASSLAGYGTYEQYF

size: -
J: TRBJ2-1
V: TRBV21-1
D: -
DNA: TGTGCCAGCAGACTCCCTACTAGTTGCTACAATGAGCAGTTCTTC
CDR3: CASRLPTSCYNEQFF

size: -
J: TRBJ2-7
V: TRBV10-3
D: TRBD2
DNA: TGTGCCATCAGTGAAGCGGGATCCCCCCACGAGCAGTACTTC
CDR3: CAISEAGSPHEQYF

size: -
J: TRBJ1-5
V: TRBV2
D: -
DNA: TGTGCCAGCAGTGTGGGGATTGTAAGTGCCAATCAGCCCCAGCATTTT
CDR3: CASSVGIVSANQPQHF

size: once
J: TRBJ2-5
V: TRBV9
D: -
DNA: TGTGCCAGCAGCAAACGGGCTGAAGAGACCCAGTACTTC
CDR3: CASSKRAEETQYF

size: once
J: TRBJ2-5
V: TRBV18
D: TRBD2
DNA: TGTGCCAGCTCATTAACCGGGACTAGCGGGGGAGAGACCCAGTACTTC
CDR3: CASSLTGTSGGETQYF

size: -
J: TRBJ2-1
V: TRBV19
D: TRBD1
DNA: TGTGCCAGTAGTCCTACCCTAGGGGGCGGCAATGAGCAGTTCTTC
CDR3: CASSPTLGGGNEQFF

size: -
J: TRBJ2-1
V: TRBV7-6
D: -
DNA: TGTGCCAGCAGCTTAGATGCCATGTTCGGTGAGCAGTTCTTC
CDR3: CASSLDAMFGEQFF

size: -
J: TRBJ1-1
V: TRBV19
D: -
DNA: TGTGCCAGTAGACACAGGGAACTGAACACTGAAGCTTTCTTT
CDR3: CASRHRELNTEAFF

size: -
J: TRBJ1-2
V: TRBV13
D: TRBD1
DNA: TGTGCCAGCAGAAGTGAACAGGGGGCGGGTGGCTACACCTTC
CDR3: CASRSEQGAGGYTF